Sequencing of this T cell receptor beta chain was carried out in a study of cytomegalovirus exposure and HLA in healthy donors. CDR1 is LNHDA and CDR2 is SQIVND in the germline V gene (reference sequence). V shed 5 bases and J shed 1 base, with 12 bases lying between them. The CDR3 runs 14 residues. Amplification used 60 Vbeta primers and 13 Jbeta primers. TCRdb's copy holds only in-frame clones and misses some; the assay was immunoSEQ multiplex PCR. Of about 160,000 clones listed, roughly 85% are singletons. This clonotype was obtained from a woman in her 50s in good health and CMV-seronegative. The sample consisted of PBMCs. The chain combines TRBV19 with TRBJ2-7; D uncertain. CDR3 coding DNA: TGTGCCAGTAGTTATTTCGTAGATTCCTACGAGCAGTACTTC. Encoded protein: CASSYFVDSYEQYF.